This T cell receptor beta chain was recovered during a study of cytomegalovirus exposure and HLA in healthy donors. Trimming pared 4 bases from V and 4 bases from J, leaving 14 bases between. Germline lookup yields CDR1 LGHNA and CDR2 YSLEER. There are 14 residues in the CDR3. Assay: immunoSEQ multiplex PCR; the TCRdb copy retains only in-frame clones and omits some. The repertoire includes around 160,000 clones, just under 85% of them detected once, and around 2.5% sits in the top ten. The clonotype comes from a man in his thirties or forties in good health and CMV-seropositive. The sample was PBMCs. The rearrangement uses TRBV4-3 and TRBJ2-7; maybe TRBD2 (7 bases). CDR3: CASSLDRGGYEQYF. The CDR3 DNA is TGCGCCAGCAGCCTGGATAGGGGGGGTTACGAGCAGTACTTC.